The 4 T cell receptor beta chains below come from one sample, sequenced in a study of shared clonotypes between healthy human individuals. The method was immunoSEQ multiplex PCR; TCRdb's version includes in-frame clones alone and lacks a portion of them. Altogether roughly 2.5 million clones are present, around 90% being singletons, with the ten largest covering roughly 0.14%. Input material: naive CD4+ T cells sorted from blood. Stated subset: CD45RA+ positively selected. The source is a man aged 18 to 29 in good health.

The J gene is TRBJ2-3, the V gene TRBV19; D unclear. V lost 3 bases, J lost 5 bases, and 3 bases lay in between. The CDR3 covers 11 residues. The V gene's germline CDR1 is LNHDA and CDR2 SQIVND (reference sequence). CDR3 protein: CASSMRDTQYF. The CDR3 DNA sequence: TGTGCCAGTAGTATGCGAGATACGCAGTATTTT. The entire variable domain, with the rest obtained from reference TRBV19 and TRBJ2-3, is as follows: DGGITQSPKYLFRKEGQNVTLSCEQNLNHDAMYWYRQDPGQGLRLIYYSQIVNDFQKGDIAEGYSVSREKKESFPLTVTSAQKNPTAFYLCASSMRDTQYFGPGTRLTVL.

This clone was seen once. The CDR3, as DNA: TGTGCCAGCAGCTTAGCCCGGGACCCCCCCTCTGGGGCCAACGTCCTGACTTTC. The encoded protein is CASSLARDPPSGANVLTF. V usage is TRBV7-9 and J usage is TRBJ2-6; D is perhaps TRBD1 or TRBD2 (5 bases each). Germline CDR1 is SEHNR and CDR2 is FQNEAQ (reference sequence). V lost 0 bases and J lost 0, with 12 bases in between. CDR3 length: 18 amino acids.

The V call is TRBV30, the J call TRBJ1-4; 7 nucleotides align to TRBD1. Trimming took 1 base from V and 4 from J; bases not matched to a gene: 15. Germline-derived CDR1 and CDR2 are GTSNPN and SVGIG (reference sequence). This CDR3 has 18 residues. As DNA, the CDR3 is TGTGCCTGGAGTGGTTATGGGGCCAGAGGGACAGTTAATGAAAAACTGTTTTTT. It specifies CAWSGYGARGTVNEKLFF.

This rearrangement joins TRBV4-3 to TRBJ2-7; TRBD1 or TRBD2 may be the D gene (6 bases each). Germline CDR1 LGHNA, CDR2 YSLEER. CDR3 length: 16 residues. V was pared by 1 base and J by 2 bases, with 15 bases between. CDR3: CASSQGLGGGPYEQYF. The CDR3 bases are TGCGCCAGCAGCCAAGGCCTGGGGGGCGGGCCCTACGAGCAGTACTTC.